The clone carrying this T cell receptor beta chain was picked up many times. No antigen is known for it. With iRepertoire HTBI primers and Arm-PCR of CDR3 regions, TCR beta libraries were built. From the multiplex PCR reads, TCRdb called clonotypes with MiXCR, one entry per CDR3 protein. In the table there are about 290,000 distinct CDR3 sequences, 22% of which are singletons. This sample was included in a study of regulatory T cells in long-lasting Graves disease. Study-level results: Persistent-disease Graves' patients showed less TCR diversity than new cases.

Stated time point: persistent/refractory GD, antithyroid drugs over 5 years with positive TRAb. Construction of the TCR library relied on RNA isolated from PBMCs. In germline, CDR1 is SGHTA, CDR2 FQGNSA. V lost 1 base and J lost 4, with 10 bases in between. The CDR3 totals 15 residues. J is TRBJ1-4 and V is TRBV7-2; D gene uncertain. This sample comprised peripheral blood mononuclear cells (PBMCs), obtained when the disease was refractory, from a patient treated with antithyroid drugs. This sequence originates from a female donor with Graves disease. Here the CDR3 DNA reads TGTGCCAGCAGCTTAGTCGCACAAATTAATGAAAAACTGTTTTTT. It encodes CASSLVAQINEKLFF.